This TCR beta chain emerged from a study of cytomegalovirus exposure and HLA in healthy donors. About the research overall: Among the 300 to 450 genotyped donors, 70% to 90% were placed in the Caucasian-associated ancestry cluster.

The CDR3 spans 16 residues. CDR1 and CDR2 (germline): LNHDA, SQIVND (reference sequence). V was shortened by 4 bases and J by 1 base, with 14 bases between the two germline ends. A multiplex PCR was run with 60 Vbeta primers and 13 Jbeta primers. This table comes from immunoSEQ multiplex PCR, and its TCRdb copy is limited to in-frame clones, with some not included. Of 120,000 or so clones listed, about 80% are singletons. Study outcomes and limitations: Some TCR beta chains (more than 150 of them) were listed as cytomegalovirus-associated. 16,951 TCR beta sequences were associated with HLA alleles at 0.05 false discovery rate in a later analysis. In a later analysis, common viral pathogens appeared linked to several of the most significant clusters.

Notes on this clone: Its cognate antigen is unknown.

The sequence came from a male donor in good health and CMV-seronegative. The rearrangement joins TRBV19 to TRBJ2-1; D is tentatively TRBD1 or TRBD2 (7 bases each). Material: PBMCs. The CDR3 DNA sequence: TGTGCCAGTAGTAGAGACAGGGAGGGGTCCTACAATGAGCAGTTCTTC. Its translation: CASSRDREGSYNEQFF.